This section outlines one T cell receptor beta chain sequence together with its context. The data originate from a study of blood T cell repertoires in COVID-19. The ends lost 3 bases at V and 15 bases at J; junction bases unmatched: 6. CDR1 is SGHVS and CDR2 is FQNEAQ in the germline V gene. The CDR3 has 12 amino acids. Original processing methods: Reference gene primer amplification yielded estimated nucleated cell counts. Only in-frame clones appear in the TCRdb table, and some are missing; sequencing was by immunoSEQ multiplex PCR. The DNA was the basis for D and trimming; V, J and clone size are from that table. This sample yields around 250,000 clones, of which 80% to 85% are seen a single time; roughly 3.4% belongs to the top ten.

This receptor was identified in a woman under 30 with acute or convalescent COVID-19. The chain has TRBV7-8 and TRBJ2-1; 9 bases fit TRBD2. Sequenced sample: peripheral blood. CDR3 bases: TGTGCCAGCAGCTTGACTAGCGGCAGACGGTTCTTC. Residues: CASSLTSGRRFF.